Listed here are 27 T cell receptor beta chains from one sample, sequenced in a study of cytomegalovirus exposure and HLA in healthy donors. PCR amplification relied on 60 Vbeta primers (plus 13 Jbeta primers). The protocol was immunoSEQ multiplex PCR, while the TCRdb copy is restricted to in-frame clones and leaves out a portion. Among roughly 170,000 clones listed, roughly 84% were seen once. Specimen: PBMCs. These receptors came from a male donor in good health and CMV-seronegative.

The CDR3 sequence: CASSEPTGGSGEQYF. DNA of the CDR3: TGTGCCAGCAGTGAACCCACGGGAGGGAGCGGCGAGCAGTACTTC. V is TRBV2 and J is TRBJ2-7; 8 positions match TRBD2. Germline CDR1 and CDR2: SNHLY and FYNNEI. This CDR3 contains 15 residues. Losses at the gene ends were 2 bases for V and 6 bases for J; bases not matched to a gene: 9.

The V gene is TRBV11-2, the J gene TRBJ2-7; a weak D match, TRBD1 (6 bases). Trimming took off 4 bases at V and 2 bases at J, with 18 bases between the two ends. Germline V gene data show CDR1 as SGHAT and CDR2 as FQNNGV. The CDR3 has 16 residues. The CDR3 loop reads CASSSPSDRNPYEQYF. The CDR3 DNA sequence: TGTGCCAGCAGCTCCCCGTCTGACAGGAATCCCTACGAGCAGTACTTC. The full variable domain, in which reference TRBV11-2 and TRBJ2-7 provide the parts outside the CDR3, is EAGVAQSPRYKIIEKRQSVAFWCNPISGHATLYWYQQILGQGPKLLIQFQNNGVVDDSQLPKDRFSAERLKGVDSTLKIQPAKLEDSAVYLCASSSPSDRNPYEQYFGPGTRLTVT.

V is TRBV6-5 and J is TRBJ1-1; a weak D match, TRBD1 (6 bases). CDR3 length: 13 residues. The germline V gene has CDR1 MNHEY and CDR2 SVGAGI. The ends were cut back, 8 bases at V and 7 bases at J, with 17 bases in the middle. The CDR3 region is CASYRVQSGEAFF. In nucleotides, the CDR3 is TGTGCCAGCTACAGGGTACAGAGTGGTGAAGCTTTCTTT.

The V and J genes are TRBV2 and TRBJ1-6; weak D call: TRBD1 (6 bases). Germline CDR1 and CDR2: SNHLY and FYNNEI. V was trimmed by 2 bases and J by 9 bases, leaving 17 bases between them. The CDR3 loop spans 16 amino acids. DNA of the CDR3: TGTGCCAGCAGTGAAAGGGACAAAAATGGGGGTTCACCCCTCCACTTT. Translating it yields CASSERDKNGGSPLHF.

J is TRBJ2-1 and V is TRBV6-5, with a weak D call TRBD1 (6 bases). Trimming took 6 bases from V and 3 from J, leaving 15 bases between them. The CDR3 is 15 residues long. CDR1 and CDR2 from the germline V gene are MNHEY and SVGAGI. The CDR3 here is CASRYRDNNYNEQFF. Written as DNA, the CDR3 is TGTGCCAGCAGATACCGGGACAATAACTACAATGAGCAGTTCTTC.

The V call is TRBV5-1, the J call TRBJ2-2, with 8 nucleotides matching TRBD1. Per the germline V gene, CDR1 is SGHRS and CDR2 is YFSETQ. Unmatched junction bases numbered 4, after V lost 5 bases and J lost 4 bases. There are 14 residues in the CDR3. The DNA of the CDR3 is TGCGCCAGCAGTACAGGACAGGGCACCGGGGAGCTGTTTTTT. Translating gives CASSTGQGTGELFF.

The genes are TRBV4-1 and TRBJ2-7, with 7 bases aligning to TRBD2. Trimming took 4 bases from V and 4 from J; bases not matched to a gene: 4. This CDR3 has 13 amino acids. From germline, CDR1 is MGHRA and CDR2 YSYEKL. As DNA, the CDR3 is TGCGCCAGCAGCCTCGGGGGGAGATACGAGCAGTACTTC. It encodes CASSLGGRYEQYF.

The V and J genes are TRBV7-2 and TRBJ2-7; D is perhaps TRBD1 (5 bases). This CDR3 contains 13 residues. Germline V gene data show CDR1 as SGHTA and CDR2 as FQGNSA. The ends were cut back, 6 bases at V and 3 bases at J, with 12 bases in the middle. CDR3 loop: CASRGTTGYEQYF. Written as DNA, the CDR3 is TGTGCCAGCAGGGGAACAACAGGCTACGAGCAGTACTTC. The full variable domain, completed using reference TRBV7-2 and TRBJ2-7, is GAGVSQSPSNKVTEKGKDVELRCDPISGHTALYWYRQSLGQGLEFLIYFQGNSAPDKSGLPSDRFSAERTGGSVSTLTIQRTQQEDSAVYLCASRGTTGYEQYFGPGTRLTVT.

The chain couples TRBV5-1 to TRBJ2-7; TRBD1 matches at 8 bases. The CDR3 sequence is 20 residues long. Germline loops: CDR1 SGHRS, CDR2 YFSETQ. V lost 0 bases to trimming and J lost 2 bases; unmatched junction nucleotides: 19. The CDR3 sequence is CASSLGRGGWGTGTAYEQYF. CDR3 nucleotide sequence: TGCGCCAGCAGCTTGGGCCGAGGGGGTTGGGGGACAGGTACGGCCTACGAGCAGTACTTC.

The chain carries TRBV28 and TRBJ2-2; 7 bases agree with TRBD2. V lost 3 bases to trimming and J lost 3 bases; unmatched junction nucleotides: 4. Germline V gene data show CDR1 as MDHEN and CDR2 as SYDVKM. The CDR3 is 15 residues long. This CDR3 is CASSLGGTDTGELFF. Written as DNA, the CDR3 is TGTGCCAGCAGTTTGGGAGGGACGGACACCGGGGAGCTGTTTTTT.

V gene TRBV19 combines with J gene TRBJ2-7; D is undetermined. CDR1 and CDR2 (germline): LNHDA, SQIVND (reference sequence). The CDR3 runs to 14 residues. The V end was cut by 6 bases, the J end by 2 bases, with 14 bases between. The CDR3: CASRSRVYPYEQYF. The DNA of the CDR3 is TGTGCCAGTAGATCTCGGGTATATCCCTACGAGCAGTACTTC.

The chain links TRBV11-2 to TRBJ2-7; the D is unclear. V lost 5 bases and J 6 bases, leaving 11 bases between the germline ends. CDR3 size: 12 residues. The germline gives CDR1 SGHAT, CDR2 FQNNGV. The CDR3 reads CASSLLSGEQYF. CDR3 nucleotide sequence: TGTGCCAGCAGCCTGCTCTCCGGCGAGCAGTACTTC. The variable domain in full, with the rest retrieved from reference TRBV11-2 and TRBJ2-7, is EAGVAQSPRYKIIEKRQSVAFWCNPISGHATLYWYQQILGQGPKLLIQFQNNGVVDDSQLPKDRFSAERLKGVDSTLKIQPAKLEDSAVYLCASSLLSGEQYFGPGTRLTVT.

The chain joins TRBV7-9 to TRBJ2-5; 8 bases map to TRBD2. V lost 2 bases and J lost 2; bases outside the gene matches: 7. Germline loops: CDR1 SEHNR, CDR2 FQNEAQ (reference sequence). The CDR3 runs 16 residues. The CDR3 DNA reads as TGTGCCAGCAGCTTATATGGTAGCGGGAAACAAGAGACCCAGTACTTC. Its translation is CASSLYGSGKQETQYF.

The chain couples TRBV5-1 to TRBJ2-7, with TRBD1 identical over 7 bases. V was clipped by 0 bases and J by 0 bases; unmatched bases: 0. Germline V gene lookup returns CDR1 SGHRS and CDR2 YFSETQ. The CDR3 sequence is 14 residues long. The CDR3 DNA reads TGCGCCAGCAGCTTGGGACAGGGCTCCTACGAGCAGTACTTC. Protein sequence: CASSLGQGSYEQYF.

The chain couples TRBV29-1 to TRBJ2-3; D is possibly TRBD1 (5 bases). The germline V gene encodes CDR1 SQVTM and CDR2 ANQGSEA. The CDR3 is 16 amino acids. The V end lost 1 base, the J end lost 1 base, and 15 bases lay between the germline ends. The CDR3 sequence is CSVEGHFRGGTDTQYF. The CDR3 nucleotides are TGCAGCGTTGAAGGACACTTTAGGGGTGGCACAGATACGCAGTATTTT.

The V gene is TRBV10-3, the J gene TRBJ2-5; TRBD2 matches 14 bases. V lost 10 bases to trimming and J lost 11 bases; unmatched junction nucleotides: 12. The CDR3 loop spans 14 amino acids. From germline, CDR1 is ENHRY and CDR2 SYGVKD. CDR3 region: CATTTSGREWEQYF. DNA for the CDR3: TGTGCCACCACGACTAGCGGGAGGGAGTGGGAGCAGTACTTC.

The J gene is TRBJ1-3, the V gene TRBV18; D call uncertain. V lost 3 bases and J 2 bases, leaving 8 bases between the germline ends. This CDR3 is 14 amino acids long. CDR1 is KGHSH, CDR2 LQKENI, per germline. Here the CDR3 reads CASSPEAPGNTIYF. The CDR3 nucleotides read TGTGCCAGCTCACCTGAGGCCCCTGGAAACACCATATATTTT.

The genes are TRBV27 and TRBJ2-7; 13 positions agree with TRBD2. Germline V gene data show CDR1 as MNHEY and CDR2 as SMNVEV (reference sequence). Trimming took 4 bases from V and 5 from J; bases not matched to a gene: 5. This CDR3 region has 15 residues. The CDR3 region is CASSSWTSGSNEQYF. The DNA of the CDR3 is TGTGCCAGCAGTTCATGGACTAGCGGGAGTAACGAGCAGTACTTC.

The rearrangement joins TRBV10-3 to TRBJ1-1; 8 nucleotides match TRBD1. The CDR3 is 13 residues long. CDR1 is ENHRY and CDR2 is SYGVKD in the germline V gene. The J segment lost 1 base and the V segment lost 9 bases, leaving 4 bases of the junction unmatched. This chain's CDR3 is CAMADRENTEAFF. In DNA form, the CDR3 reads TGTGCCATGGCGGACAGGGAGAACACTGAAGCTTTCTTT.

The chain recombines TRBV2 with TRBJ1-6; 9 bases fit TRBD1. The length of the CDR3 is 16 residues. CDR1 is SNHLY, CDR2 FYNNEI, per germline. V lost 5 bases to trimming and J lost 6 bases; unmatched junction nucleotides: 8. The CDR3 protein is CASSLQGANGNSPLHF. For the CDR3, the DNA is TGTGCCAGCAGTTTACAGGGGGCTAACGGTAATTCACCCCTCCACTTT.

The rearrangement uses TRBV25-1 and TRBJ2-7; TRBD2 matches 7 bases. The CDR3 has 13 amino acids. Germline-derived CDR1 and CDR2 are MGHDK and SYGVNS. The J segment lost 0 bases and the V segment lost 4 bases, leaving 0 bases of the junction unmatched. This chain's CDR3 is CASSGTSSYEQYF. CDR3 DNA: TGTGCCAGCAGTGGGACTAGCTCCTACGAGCAGTACTTC.

Turning to this clone: At one of its ends the junction is not consistent with the germline gene, which may arise from a read error. The chain joins TRBV7-9 to TRBJ2-7; D gene unclear. Germline loops: CDR1 SEHNR, CDR2 FQNEAQ (reference sequence). This CDR3 spans 11 amino acids. This CDR3 reads CSSSSYHEQYF. The CDR3 coding sequence is TGTTCCAGCAGCAGCTACCACGAGCAGTACTTC.

Details on this clone: The germline gene is not matched at one end of the junction; a read error may be the cause. This sequence joins TRBV5-1 and TRBJ2-7, with TRBD1 matching over 9 bases. Germline assignment: CDR1 SGHRS and CDR2 YFSETQ. The CDR3 consists of 15 residues. In nucleotides, the CDR3 is TGCGTCAGCAGCTTGGGAGGGACAGGGCGCTACGAGCAGTACTTC. This encodes CVSSLGGTGRYEQYF.

The chain uses TRBV29-1 and TRBJ1-3; TRBD1 matches 9 bases. The CDR3 has 16 residues. CDR1 SQVTM and CDR2 ANQGSEA come from the germline V gene. The junction had 10 bases not matched to a gene; V was cut back by 5 bases and J by 2 bases. The CDR3 region is CSVRDRAMGAGNTIYF. The CDR3 DNA is TGCAGCGTTCGGGACAGGGCCATGGGGGCTGGAAACACCATATATTTT.

This clone occurred once. The chain joins TRBV10-3 to TRBJ2-7; 9 bases line up with TRBD2. The CDR3 is 16 amino acids. The J segment lost 3 bases and the V segment lost 4 bases, leaving 10 bases of the junction unmatched. The V gene's germline CDR1 is ENHRY and CDR2 SYGVKD. CDR3 amino acids: CAISAIAGARNYEQYF. The CDR3 region has the DNA TGTGCCATCAGTGCGATAGCGGGGGCCCGAAACTACGAGCAGTACTTC.

This clone has a handful of counts. The V call is TRBV9, the J call TRBJ1-1; 7 bases fit TRBD1. The CDR3 is 13 residues long. Germline assignment: CDR1 SGDLS and CDR2 YYNGEE. Losses at the gene ends were 3 bases for V and 3 bases for J; bases not matched to a gene: 2. CDR3 bases: TGTGCCAGCAGCGCCGGGACAGACACTGAAGCTTTCTTT. Its protein is CASSAGTDTEAFF.

The J gene is TRBJ2-7, the V gene TRBV6-5; TRBD2 matches 7 bases. The CDR3 totals 13 residues. The V segment lost 6 bases and the J segment 5 bases; nucleotides outside the gene matches: 7. Germline V gene sequence: CDR1 MNHEY, CDR2 SVGAGI. The CDR3 protein is CASRNGGSNEQYF. Written as DNA, the CDR3 is TGTGCCAGCAGGAACGGCGGGAGTAACGAGCAGTACTTC.